This entry lists 23 T cell receptor beta chains sequenced from one sample in a study of T cell repertoires in cytomegalovirus infection. For these receptors, no antigen is known. A single record per CDR3 protein comes from TCRdb applying MiXCR to the reads. The sample has about 700,000 distinct CDR3 sequences, around 31% seen once. The specimen was cultured PBMCs, collected from culture after CMV antigen stimulation. All receptors derive from a human donor in good health (CMV status not recorded). Some clones in this sample may be carry-over from other donors' samples.

This clonotype turned up a few times. This rearrangement joins TRBV7-2 to TRBJ2-1; D is undetermined. This CDR3 region has 14 residues. The germline V gene encodes CDR1 SGHTA and CDR2 FQGNSA. V was shortened by 5 bases and J by 5 bases, with 13 bases between the two germline ends. The CDR3 nucleotides read TGTGCCAGCAGCCGTCACGGAGACAACAATGAGCAGTTCTTC. Translated: CASSRHGDNNEQFF.

The CDR3, as DNA: TGTGCCAGGGGGGAATACAATGAGCAGTTCTTC. Protein product: CARGEYNEQFF. The rearrangement uses TRBV6-1 and TRBJ2-1, with D possibly called TRBD1 or TRBD2 (5 bases each). The CDR3 runs 11 residues. CDR1 and CDR2 from the germline V gene are MNHNS and SASEGT. V lost 9 bases and J 4 bases, leaving 7 bases between the germline ends.

The chain is built from TRBV18 and TRBJ2-5; 7 positions match TRBD2. The germline CDR1 and CDR2 sequences are KGHSH and LQKENI. J gave up 1 base and V 2 bases, and 4 bases lay outside the gene matches. The CDR3 length is 15 residues. The CDR3 bases are TGTGCCAGCTCACCAATCGGGGGGACCCAAGAGACCCAGTACTTC. It specifies CASSPIGGTQETQYF.

This chain joins TRBV11-2 and TRBJ2-4; D gene ambiguous. With 0 bases removed from V and 7 bases from J, the gap between germline ends came to 10 bases. The CDR3 spans 14 residues. CDR1 and CDR2 (germline): SGHAT, FQNNGV. This CDR3 is CASSLDVEGNIQYF. Written as DNA, the CDR3 is TGTGCCAGCAGCTTAGATGTGGAAGGGAACATTCAGTACTTC. The whole variable domain, filled in from reference TRBV11-2 and TRBJ2-4, reads EAGVAQSPRYKIIEKRQSVAFWCNPISGHATLYWYQQILGQGPKLLIQFQNNGVVDDSQLPKDRFSAERLKGVDSTLKIQPAKLEDSAVYLCASSLDVEGNIQYFGAGTRLSVL.

The rearrangement links TRBV11-2 to TRBJ1-1; the match to TRBD1 covers 10 bases. CDR3 length: 14 residues. Germline CDR1 and CDR2: SGHAT and FQNNGV. The V and J ends lost 5 bases and 5 bases, in that order; junction bases with no gene match: 5. The CDR3, as DNA: TGTGCCAGCAGCACGCCGGGACAGGGGACTGAAGCTTTCTTT. Amino acid sequence: CASSTPGQGTEAFF.

This clonotype was counted many times. The chain joins TRBV7-6 to TRBJ2-7; tentatively, D is TRBD1 (6 bases). The ends were cut back, 4 bases at V and 0 bases at J, with 10 bases in the middle. This CDR3 contains 14 residues. CDR1 is SGHVS, CDR2 FNYEAQ, per germline. The CDR3 spells CASSYRDTSYEQYF. The CDR3 DNA follows: TGTGCCAGCAGCTACCGGGACACCTCCTACGAGCAGTACTTC.

V is TRBV5-5 and J is TRBJ1-2, with D possibly being TRBD1 (6 bases). Germline V gene sequence: CDR1 SGHKS, CDR2 YYEKEE (reference sequence). Trimming shortened V by 2 bases and J by 12 bases, and 11 bases separated the two germline ends. This CDR3 region has 11 residues. As DNA, the CDR3 is TGTGCCAGCAGCTTACAACAGGGAAACACCTTC. Encoded protein: CASSLQQGNTF. Supplemented by reference TRBV5-5 and TRBJ1-2, the full variable domain reads DAGVTQSPTHLIKTRGQQVTLRCSPISGHKSVSWYQQVLGQGPQFIFQYYEKEERGRGNFPDRFSARQFPNYSSELNVNALLLGDSALYLCASSLQQGNTFGSGTRLTVV.

The chain uses TRBV12-3 or TRBV12-4 and TRBJ2-5; D ambiguous. The ends were cut back, 2 bases at V and 2 bases at J, with 12 bases in the middle. CDR3 length: 15 residues. The CDR3 here is CASSLSAASQETQYF. The DNA for the CDR3 is TGTGCCAGCAGTTTAAGCGCGGCTAGTCAAGAGACCCAGTACTTC.

This clonotype was picked up a small number of times. V usage is TRBV12-3 or TRBV12-4 and J usage is TRBJ2-1, with 8 positions matching TRBD2. This CDR3 contains 13 residues. J lost 2 bases, V lost 9 bases, and 3 bases had no gene match. CDR3 sequence (DNA): TGTGCCAGTCGCGGGAGGACCTACAATGAGCAGTTCTTC. Translated: CASRGRTYNEQFF.

V is TRBV2 and J is TRBJ2-1, with D possibly matching TRBD1 (6 bases). This CDR3 has 16 residues. V lost 4 bases and J lost 6, with 19 bases in between. Germline CDR1 SNHLY, CDR2 FYNNEI. CDR3 protein: CASSGDGGRGGNEQFF. Written as DNA, the CDR3 is TGTGCCAGCAGTGGGGATGGCGGTCGAGGGGGCAATGAGCAGTTCTTC. The whole variable domain, remainder taken from reference TRBV2 and TRBJ2-1, is EPEVTQTPSHQVTQMGQEVILRCVPISNHLYFYWYRQILGQKVEFLVSFYNNEISEKSEIFDDQFSVERPDGSNFTLKIRSTKLEDSAMYFCASSGDGGRGGNEQFFGPGTRLTVL.

The CDR3 DNA follows: TGTGCCAGTAGTATGAGGCAGGGTATTAACAATGAGCAGTTCTTC. Translating it yields CASSMRQGINNEQFF. V usage is TRBV19 and J usage is TRBJ2-1; the D gene is possibly TRBD1 (5 bases). Trimming cost V 3 bases and J 5 bases, with 14 bases left between them. The CDR3 contains 15 residues. Germline assignment: CDR1 LNHDA and CDR2 SQIVND (reference sequence).

The chain employs TRBV14 and TRBJ1-1, with no clear D. The CDR3 covers 13 residues. Germline-derived CDR1 and CDR2 are SGHDN and FVKESK. Trimming took 0 bases from V and 3 from J, leaving 5 bases between them. CDR3 DNA: TGTGCCAGCAGCCAAGATCTGGACACTGAAGCTTTCTTT. Amino acids: CASSQDLDTEAFF.

The V gene is TRBV5-1, the J gene TRBJ2-1; TRBD1 matches at 9 bases. In germline, CDR1 is SGHRS, CDR2 YFSETQ. The CDR3 loop spans 15 amino acids. Unmatched junction bases numbered 10, after V lost 4 bases and J lost 8 bases. The CDR3 is CASSADRGRVYEQFF. Written as DNA, the CDR3 is TGCGCCAGCAGCGCAGACAGGGGGAGGGTCTATGAGCAGTTCTTC.

The chain employs TRBV27 and TRBJ2-2; 8 bases are a match to TRBD1. V gave up 5 bases and J gave up 5 bases; unmatched junction bases: 7. The CDR3 extends over 15 amino acids. CDR1 is MNHEY and CDR2 is SMNVEV in the germline V gene (reference sequence). The CDR3: CASSPTGGWTGELFF. The CDR3 DNA reads TGTGCCAGCAGTCCAACAGGGGGATGGACCGGGGAGCTGTTTTTT.

V usage is TRBV6-6 and J usage is TRBJ2-1; 10 bases align to TRBD2. The germline V gene encodes CDR1 MNHNY and CDR2 SVGAGI (reference sequence). This CDR3 is 15 amino acids long. The V and J ends lost 0 bases and 11 bases, in that order; junction bases with no gene match: 7. CDR3 residues: CASSYSALAGAKQFF. The CDR3 DNA reads as TGTGCCAGCAGTTACTCCGCCCTAGCGGGGGCTAAGCAGTTCTTC.

This clonotype was seen repeatedly, ten times or more. V is TRBV7-6 and J is TRBJ1-1, with TRBD1 matching 7 bases. The CDR3 length is 18 residues. CDR1 and CDR2 from the germline V gene are SGHVS and FNYEAQ. The junction had 11 bases not matched to a gene; V was cut back by 1 base and J by 0 bases. The DNA for the CDR3 is TGTGCCAGCAGCTTAGTAGGGGGCAGGGGCTACATGAACACTGAAGCTTTCTTT. This codes for CASSLVGGRGYMNTEAFF.

This clonotype has a count of ten or more. The chain employs TRBV7-2 and TRBJ1-2; D remains unclear. CDR3 length equals 12 residues. Deletions cut 2 bases from V and 3 bases from J, with 4 bases between. CDR1 is SGHTA, CDR2 FQGNSA, per germline. This chain's CDR3 is CASSLIDYGYTF. The CDR3 DNA reads TGTGCCAGCAGCTTAATCGACTATGGCTACACCTTC.

This chain links TRBV19 with TRBJ1-5; D may be TRBD1 (5 bases). Trimming stripped 4 bases from V and 1 base from J, with 14 bases between. Germline lookup yields CDR1 LNHDA and CDR2 SQIVND (reference sequence). CDR3 size: 16 residues. The CDR3 sequence is CASSTQGSGSNQPQHF. In DNA, the CDR3 is TGTGCCAGTAGTACCCAGGGATCGGGCAGCAATCAGCCCCAGCATTTT.

The chain combines TRBV27 with TRBJ2-7, with 13 nucleotides matching TRBD2. Losses at the gene ends were 5 bases for V and 7 bases for J; bases not matched to a gene: 11. The CDR3 extends over 16 amino acids. From germline, CDR1 is MNHEY and CDR2 SMNVEV (reference sequence). The CDR3 nucleotides read TGTGCCAGCAGTCCTCGACTAGCGGGAGGCCCTTCGGAGCAGTACTTC. It encodes CASSPRLAGGPSEQYF.

In its sample, this clonotype was seen a few times. The CDR3 protein is CSARRSARATEAFF. The CDR3 DNA reads as TGCAGTGCTAGACGCAGTGCAAGGGCCACTGAAGCTTTCTTT. The chain carries TRBV20-1 and TRBJ1-1; the D is unclear. V was shortened by 2 bases and J by 4 bases, with 14 bases between the two germline ends. The V gene's germline CDR1 is DFQATT and CDR2 SNEGSKA (reference sequence). This CDR3 region has 14 residues.

The chain combines TRBV2 with TRBJ1-2; tentatively, D is TRBD1 (5 bases). Trimming removed 4 bases at V and 8 bases at J, with 14 bases between. Per the germline V gene, CDR1 is SNHLY and CDR2 is FYNNEI. CDR3 size: 13 residues. CDR3 coding DNA: TGTGCCAGCAGTGTTGTCGGGGGAGAAGGCTACACCTTC. It encodes CASSVVGGEGYTF.

V is TRBV29-1 and J is TRBJ1-1; possible D gene TRBD1, 6 bases. Trimming took off 1 base at V and 5 bases at J, with 11 bases between the two ends. This CDR3 comprises 13 residues. In germline, CDR1 is SQVTM, CDR2 ANQGSEA. Here the CDR3 DNA reads TGCAGCGTTGAAGTACAGGGTGGGACTGAAGCTTTCTTT. It translates to CSVEVQGGTEAFF.

A single count supports this clonotype. The rearrangement joins TRBV7-2 to TRBJ2-1; D not resolved. The CDR3 is 17 residues long. In germline, CDR1 is SGHTA, CDR2 FQGNSA. Trimming cost V 1 base and J 4 bases, with 17 bases left between them. The CDR3 nucleotides read TGTGCCAGCAGCTTAGTAGGCCTCCCCATGGGGTACAATGAGCAGTTCTTC. Residues: CASSLVGLPMGYNEQFF.